Following are 9 T cell receptor beta chains from one sample sequenced in a study of blood T cell repertoires in COVID-19. Assay: immunoSEQ multiplex PCR; the TCRdb copy retains only in-frame clones and omits some. The sample has about 280,000 clones; 85% are singletons. The source material was PBMCs or T cells enriched from blood (not recorded which). The receptors stem from a woman in her forties or fifties who had recovered from COVID-19.

This chain uses TRBV19 with TRBJ1-1; 10 bases fit TRBD1. The CDR3 covers 13 residues. Germline trimming cut 8 bases from V and 5 bases from J; bases unmatched to any gene: 5. From germline, CDR1 is LNHDA and CDR2 SQIVND (reference sequence). The DNA for the CDR3 is TGTGCCAGTGACAGGGGGCTGGGGACTGAAGCTTTCTTT. Its translation: CASDRGLGTEAFF.

J is TRBJ2-7 and V is TRBV28, with D maybe TRBD1 (5 bases). V lost 2 bases, J lost 3 bases, and 8 bases lay in between. The CDR3 spans 13 residues. Germline V gives CDR1 MDHEN, CDR2 SYDVKM. CDR3 residues: CASSLAGLYEQYF. The CDR3 region has the DNA TGTGCCAGCAGTTTAGCAGGGCTCTACGAGCAGTACTTC.

The rearrangement links TRBV7-9 to TRBJ1-2; D not certain. V lost 2 bases, J lost 4 bases, and 14 bases lay in between. Germline CDR1 SEHNR, CDR2 FQNEAQ (reference sequence). The CDR3 has 15 amino acids. The CDR3 reads CASSLHGDSGYGYTF. The CDR3 nucleotides are TGTGCCAGCAGCTTACACGGGGATTCGGGCTATGGCTACACCTTC.

The chain is built from TRBV7-6 and TRBJ1-2; no clear D. Germline values: CDR1 SGHVS, CDR2 FNYEAQ. Trimming shortened V by 0 bases and J by 4 bases, and 9 bases separated the two germline ends. This CDR3 contains 14 residues. CDR3 sequence (DNA): TGTGCCAGCAGCTTAGCAGAGGGAGGCTATGGCTACACCTTC. Protein sequence: CASSLAEGGYGYTF.

The J gene is TRBJ2-7, the V gene TRBV5-1; a possible D gene is TRBD1 (6 bases). The V end was cut by 4 bases, the J end by 5 bases, with 16 bases between. CDR3 length: 14 residues. From germline, CDR1 is SGHRS and CDR2 YFSETQ. The CDR3 DNA follows: TGCGCCAGCAGCACCACAGGGAGTAGCGACGAGCAGTACTTC. Translation gives CASSTTGSSDEQYF.

This chain links TRBV5-5 with TRBJ2-1, with 12 bases aligning to TRBD2. CDR3 size: 14 residues. Germline-derived CDR1 and CDR2 are SGHKS and YYEKEE (reference sequence). Trimming cost V 6 bases and J 4 bases; bases outside gene matches: 2. CDR3 sequence: CASTTSGSYNEQFF. DNA of the CDR3: TGTGCCAGCACGACTAGCGGGAGTTACAATGAGCAGTTCTTC.

The chain employs TRBV5-1 and TRBJ1-4; TRBD1 agrees at 7 bases. Germline V gene lookup returns CDR1 SGHRS and CDR2 YFSETQ. V was clipped by 3 bases and J by 2 bases; unmatched bases: 4. This CDR3 has 15 residues. CDR3 sequence reads: CASSSGTETNEKLFF. The CDR3 DNA follows: TGCGCCAGCAGCTCGGGGACAGAGACTAATGAAAAACTGTTTTTT.

This clone appeared once. V gene TRBV7-2 combines with J gene TRBJ2-7; 10 bases are shared with TRBD2. The CDR3 has 15 amino acids. V shed 1 base, J shed 5 bases, and the junction held 5 bases outside the gene matches. Germline V gene sequence: CDR1 SGHTA, CDR2 FQGNSA. The CDR3 loop reads CASSLGSGRSNEQYF. For the CDR3, the DNA is TGTGCCAGCAGCTTAGGTAGCGGGAGGTCGAACGAGCAGTACTTC.

The chain couples TRBV2 to TRBJ1-4; maybe TRBD1 (5 bases). Germline V lookup: CDR1 SNHLY, CDR2 FYNNEI. The CDR3 extends over 14 amino acids. V gave up 11 bases and J gave up 5 bases, with 18 bases separating them. CDR3 amino acids: CAGSLGGPNEKLFF. DNA for the CDR3: TGTGCCGGGTCTTTGGGGGGACCGAATGAAAAACTGTTTTTT.